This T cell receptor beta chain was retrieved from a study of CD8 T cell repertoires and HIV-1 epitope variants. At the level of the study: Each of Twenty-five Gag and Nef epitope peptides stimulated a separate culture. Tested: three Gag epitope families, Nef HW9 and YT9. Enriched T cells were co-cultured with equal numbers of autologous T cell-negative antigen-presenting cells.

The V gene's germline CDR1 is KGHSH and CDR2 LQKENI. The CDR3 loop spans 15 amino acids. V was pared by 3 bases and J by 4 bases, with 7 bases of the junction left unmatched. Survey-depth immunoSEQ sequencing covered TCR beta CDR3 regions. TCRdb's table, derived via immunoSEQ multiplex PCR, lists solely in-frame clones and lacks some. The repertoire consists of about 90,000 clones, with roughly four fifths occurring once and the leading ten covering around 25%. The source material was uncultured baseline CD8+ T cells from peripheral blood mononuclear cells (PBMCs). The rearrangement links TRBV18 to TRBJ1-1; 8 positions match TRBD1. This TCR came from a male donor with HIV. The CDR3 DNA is TGTGCCAGCTCACCTCAGGGGGCTGGGAGCACTGAAGCTTTCTTT. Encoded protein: CASSPQGAGSTEAFF.